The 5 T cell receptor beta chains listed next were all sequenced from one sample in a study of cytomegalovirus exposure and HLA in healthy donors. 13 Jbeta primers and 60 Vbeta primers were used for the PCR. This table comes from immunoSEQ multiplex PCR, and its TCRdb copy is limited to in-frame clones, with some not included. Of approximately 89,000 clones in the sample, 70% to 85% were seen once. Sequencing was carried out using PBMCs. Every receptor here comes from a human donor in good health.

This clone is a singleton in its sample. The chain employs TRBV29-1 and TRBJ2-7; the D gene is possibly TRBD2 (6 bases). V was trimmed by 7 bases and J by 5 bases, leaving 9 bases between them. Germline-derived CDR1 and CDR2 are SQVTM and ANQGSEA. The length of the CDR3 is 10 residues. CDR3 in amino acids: CSGGNHEQYF. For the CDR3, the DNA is TGCAGCGGCGGGAACCACGAGCAGTACTTC.

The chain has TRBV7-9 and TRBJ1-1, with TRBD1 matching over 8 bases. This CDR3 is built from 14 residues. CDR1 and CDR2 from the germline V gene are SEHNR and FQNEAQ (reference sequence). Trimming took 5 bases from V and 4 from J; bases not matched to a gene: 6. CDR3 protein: CASSSRGRITEAFF. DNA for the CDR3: TGTGCCAGCAGCAGCAGGGGGCGCATCACTGAAGCTTTCTTT. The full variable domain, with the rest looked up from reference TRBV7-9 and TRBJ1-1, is DTGVSQNPRHKITKRGQNVTFRCDPISEHNRLYWYRQTLGQGPEFLTYFQNEAQLEKSRLLSDRFSAERPKGSFSTLEIQRTEQGDSAMYLCASSSRGRITEAFFGQGTRLTVV.

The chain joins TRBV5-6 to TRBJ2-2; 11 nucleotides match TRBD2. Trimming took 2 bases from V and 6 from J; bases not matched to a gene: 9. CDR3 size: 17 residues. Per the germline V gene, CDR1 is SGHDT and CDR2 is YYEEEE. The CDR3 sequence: CASSLSSGRWSAGELFF. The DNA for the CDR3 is TGTGCCAGCAGCTTATCTAGCGGGAGGTGGTCCGCCGGGGAGCTGTTTTTT. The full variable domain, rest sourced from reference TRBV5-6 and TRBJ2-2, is DAGVTQSPTHLIKTRGQQVTLRCSPKSGHDTVSWYQQALGQGPQFIFQYYEEEERQRGNFPDRFSGHQFPNYSSELNVNALLLGDSALYLCASSLSSGRWSAGELFFGEGSRLTVL.

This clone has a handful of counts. CDR3 loop: CASSSGQGYNEQFF. The CDR3, as DNA: TGTGCCAGCAGTTCCGGACAGGGCTACAATGAGCAGTTCTTC. The chain has TRBV6-5 and TRBJ2-1, with TRBD1 matching 8 bases. This CDR3 has 14 amino acids. CDR1 is MNHEY and CDR2 is SVGAGI in the germline V gene. Trimming removed 4 bases from V and 3 bases from J; junction bases left unmatched: 2.

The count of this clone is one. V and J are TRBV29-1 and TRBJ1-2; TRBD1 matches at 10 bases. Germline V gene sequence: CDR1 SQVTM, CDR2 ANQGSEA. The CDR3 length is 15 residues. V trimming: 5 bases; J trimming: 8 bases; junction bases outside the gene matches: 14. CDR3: CSVPLVDRGSGGYTF. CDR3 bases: TGCAGCGTTCCCTTGGTGGACAGGGGGAGCGGCGGCTACACCTTC.